The 10 T cell receptor beta chains below come from one sample, sequenced in a study of blood T cells in healthy people across ages. For the second PCR, which ran for roughly 7 to 11 cycles, a sample-barcoded 5' primer and a J-beta primer mix were used. TCRdb called the 5' RACE reads again in MiXCR, with one record for every CDR3 protein. The table includes under 850,000 distinct CDR3 sequences, around 36% detected once. Sequencing used blood. The origin of the receptors is a man aged 18 to 29 in good health.

V and J are TRBV4-2 and TRBJ2-7; D might be TRBD1 (5 bases). Trimming removed 0 bases at V and 1 base at J, with 13 bases between. Germline CDR1 reads LGHNA; CDR2 reads YNFKEQ. The CDR3 runs 16 residues. In DNA form, the CDR3 reads TGTGCCAGCAGCCAAGAAGGGCAGGGAAGTTCCTACGAGCAGTACTTC. Protein product: CASSQEGQGSSYEQYF.

A single count supports this clonotype. The V call is TRBV5-4, the J call TRBJ2-2, with 14 positions matching TRBD2. Trimming removed 4 bases from V and 1 base from J; junction bases left unmatched: 6. The germline V gene encodes CDR1 SGHNT and CDR2 YYREEE (reference sequence). There are 18 residues in the CDR3. In DNA form, the CDR3 reads TGTGCCAGCAGCGCCGCGGGACTAGCGGGGGAGAACACCGGGGAGCTGTTTTTT. Its translation: CASSAAGLAGENTGELFF.

Worth noting for this clonotype: A much larger clone is a single base away; this may be a read error. This sequence joins TRBV6-6 and TRBJ2-3, with D hard to call. Trimming shortened V by 4 bases and J by 0 bases, and 11 bases separated the two germline ends. CDR3 length equals 15 residues. Germline V gene lookup returns CDR1 MNHNY and CDR2 SVGAGI (reference sequence). CDR3 DNA: TGTGCCAGCAGTTCCCTCCGAGCGAGCACAGATACGCAGTATTTT. It specifies CASSSLRASTDTQYF.

The chain combines TRBV6-6 with TRBJ2-4; 9 positions agree with TRBD1. The trim removed 6 bases at V and 6 bases at J, leaving 15 bases unmatched. Germline V gene sequence: CDR1 MNHNY, CDR2 SVGAGI (reference sequence). The CDR3 length is 17 residues. The CDR3 protein is CASSLFRDRAKGNIQYF. In nucleotides, the CDR3 is TGTGCCAGCAGCCTCTTCAGGGACAGGGCTAAAGGAAACATTCAGTACTTC.

The chain uses TRBV15 and TRBJ2-3; D is unclear. Trimming removed 1 base at V and 0 bases at J, with 11 bases between. The CDR3 spans 16 residues. Per the germline V gene, CDR1 is LNHNV and CDR2 is YYDKDF (reference sequence). The CDR3 here is CATSRGRRGSTDTQYF. The CDR3 DNA is TGTGCCACCAGCAGAGGACGTCGAGGAAGCACAGATACGCAGTATTTT.

V gene TRBV20-1 combines with J gene TRBJ2-1; 10 nucleotides line up with TRBD2. After removal of 1 base from V and 7 bases from J, the junction contained 13 bases not matched to a gene. This CDR3 is built from 17 residues. Germline V gene sequence: CDR1 DFQATT, CDR2 SNEGSKA (reference sequence). The CDR3, as DNA: TGCAGTGCTAGAGGCCCCCTACTAGCGGGGAGACGAAATGAGCAGTTCTTC. It translates to CSARGPLLAGRRNEQFF.

In its sample, this clonotype was seen many times. The chain couples TRBV7-6 to TRBJ1-2, with D hard to call. The V end was cut by 6 bases, the J end by 2 bases, with 16 bases between. CDR1 SGHVS and CDR2 FNYEAQ come from the germline V gene. This CDR3 has 15 residues. The CDR3 spells CASSLAFGPNYGYTF. In nucleotides, the CDR3 is TGTGCCAGCAGTCTAGCATTTGGGCCCAACTATGGCTACACCTTC.

The rearrangement joins TRBV21-1 to TRBJ2-1; the DNA was not compared with TRBD1, the D call given in the table. Near its end, the DNA agrees better with TRBJ2-7, so the J call may be wrong. TRBV21-1 is described as a pseudogene. The CDR3 has 16 amino acids. Here the CDR3 reads CASSKRRTGVYNEQYF. The CDR3 coding sequence is TGTGCCAGCAGCAAGAGGAGGACAGGGGTCTACAATGAGCAGTACTTC.

Many counts were recorded for this clonotype. This chain uses TRBV12-3 or TRBV12-4 with TRBJ1-5; D is unresolved. With 5 bases removed from V and 1 base from J, the gap between germline ends came to 9 bases. This CDR3 is 14 amino acids long. CDR3 in amino acids: CASSPGPSNQPQHF. Here the CDR3 DNA reads TGTGCCAGCAGTCCGGGTCCAAGCAATCAGCCCCAGCATTTT.

This clonotype was seen more than once but under ten times. The rearrangement links TRBV20-1 to TRBJ2-1; 9 bases fit TRBD2. Germline trimming cut 6 bases from V and 1 base from J; bases unmatched to any gene: 13. Per the germline V gene, CDR1 is DFQATT and CDR2 is SNEGSKA (reference sequence). This CDR3 contains 17 residues. CDR3 bases: TGCAGTGCACCAGGCCGAGCGGGGGGCCAATCCTACAATGAGCAGTTCTTC. Translation gives CSAPGRAGGQSYNEQFF.